One sample yielded the 15 T cell receptor beta chains listed below, sequenced in a study of blood T cell repertoires in COVID-19. The table came from immunoSEQ multiplex PCR; TCRdb's copy has only in-frame clones and leaves some out. This sample has roughly 210,000 clones, with around 90% found just once. The source material was peripheral blood. These receptors were collected from a man aged 65-85 years with acute or convalescent COVID-19.

V is TRBV6-5 and J is TRBJ2-1; possible D gene TRBD1, 5 bases. CDR3 length equals 15 residues. Germline CDR1 and CDR2: MNHEY and SVGAGI. Trimming took 8 bases from V and 7 from J, leaving 21 bases between them. This CDR3 reads CASRIPGIISNEQFF. The DNA of the CDR3 is TGTGCCAGCCGTATCCCAGGGATTATCTCAAATGAGCAGTTCTTC.

This clone appeared once. The chain employs TRBV5-5 and TRBJ1-3, with 7 bases that match TRBD1. Germline V gene lookup returns CDR1 SGHKS and CDR2 YYEKEE (reference sequence). The V gene end was trimmed by 4 bases and the J gene end by 0 bases; junction bases not matched to a gene: 4. The CDR3 loop spans 15 amino acids. The CDR3 DNA sequence: TGTGCCAGCAGCCCGGACAGGAACTCTGGAAACACCATATATTTT. This encodes CASSPDRNSGNTIYF.

The gene calls are TRBV2 and TRBJ1-2, with a weak D call TRBD1 (5 bases). V dropped 8 bases and J dropped 6 bases, with 16 bases sitting between them. The CDR3 has 13 residues. Germline V gene sequence: CDR1 SNHLY, CDR2 FYNNEI. The CDR3, as DNA: TGTGCCAGCTCCAAGCTAGGGGAGGATGGCTACACCTTC. It specifies CASSKLGEDGYTF.

The CDR3 loop reads CASSPTGSNLELFF. The DNA for the CDR3 is TGTGCCAGCTCACCAACGGGGAGCAACCTGGAGCTGTTTTTT. This sequence joins TRBV18 and TRBJ2-2; a weak D match, TRBD2 (5 bases). CDR3 size: 14 residues. Per the germline V gene, CDR1 is KGHSH and CDR2 is LQKENI. Trimming shortened V by 2 bases and J by 10 bases, and 14 bases separated the two germline ends.

The chain recombines TRBV5-4 with TRBJ2-3, with 8 bases matching TRBD2. CDR1 is SGHNT and CDR2 is YYREEE in the germline V gene (reference sequence). Losses at the gene ends were 3 bases for V and 2 bases for J; bases not matched to a gene: 5. The CDR3 has 15 amino acids. In DNA form, the CDR3 reads TGTGCCAGCAGCTCCGGACTAGCCGTCACAGATACGCAGTATTTT. Its translation is CASSSGLAVTDTQYF. The full variable domain, with the rest looked up from reference TRBV5-4 and TRBJ2-3, is ETGVTQSPTHLIKTRGQQVTLRCSSQSGHNTVSWYQQALGQGPQFIFQYYREEENGRGNFPPRFSGLQFPNYSSELNVNALELDDSALYLCASSSGLAVTDTQYFGPGTRLTVL.

Ten or more counts support this clone. The chain combines TRBV14 with TRBJ1-2; D uncertain. The ends were cut back, 1 base at V and 2 bases at J, with 14 bases in the middle. The CDR3 sequence is 16 residues long. The germline V gene has CDR1 SGHDN and CDR2 FVKESK. The CDR3 sequence: CASSQVWPSPNYGYTF. CDR3 nucleotides: TGTGCCAGCAGCCAAGTCTGGCCATCACCCAACTATGGCTACACCTTC.

This rearrangement joins TRBV3-1 (or the pseudogene TRBV3-2) to TRBJ2-1; 12 bases are a match to TRBD2. The CDR3 contains 15 residues. CDR1 is LGHDT and CDR2 is YNNKEL in the germline V gene (reference sequence). V lost 5 bases and J lost 7; bases outside the gene matches: 6. The CDR3, as DNA: TGTGCCAGCAGCTTCCGGACTAGCGGGATGAATGAGCAGTTCTTC. Protein product: CASSFRTSGMNEQFF.

The chain uses TRBV28 and TRBJ2-1; possibly TRBD1 for D (5 bases). The CDR3 runs 12 residues. Trimming stripped 5 bases from V and 7 bases from J, with 9 bases between. Germline V gives CDR1 MDHEN, CDR2 SYDVKM. The chain's CDR3 is CASSPGPNEQFF. As DNA, the CDR3 is TGTGCCAGCAGTCCAGGGCCAAATGAGCAGTTCTTC.

This clone has just a few counts. The rearrangement joins TRBV11-3 to TRBJ2-3; 9 bases are a match to TRBD1. Germline CDR1 is SGHNT and CDR2 is YENEEA. The CDR3 is 15 residues long. V was clipped by 6 bases and J by 4 bases; unmatched bases: 8. The CDR3 DNA reads as TGTGCCAGCAGTCGCACAGGGGGCAAAGCAGATACGCAGTATTTT. It is translated as CASSRTGGKADTQYF.

There are many counts of this clone. The J gene is TRBJ2-6, the V gene TRBV10-3; maybe TRBD1 (6 bases). The CDR3 runs 16 residues. CDR1 and CDR2 (germline): ENHRY, SYGVKD. V lost 8 bases to trimming and J lost 0 bases, with 14 bases between them. DNA of the CDR3: TGTGCCATCCCCCAGGGGCCGATCTCTGGGGCCAACGTCCTGACTTTC. It translates to CAIPQGPISGANVLTF.

This sequence joins TRBV7-2 and TRBJ1-1; possible D gene TRBD1, 5 bases. With 2 bases removed from V and 1 base from J, the gap between germline ends came to 8 bases. Germline V lookup: CDR1 SGHTA, CDR2 FQGNSA. This CDR3 is 14 amino acids long. CDR3 bases: TGTGCCAGCAGCTTAAATGGGGCGAACACTGAAGCTTTCTTT. This translates into CASSLNGANTEAFF.

The rearrangement links TRBV9 to TRBJ2-1; D may be TRBD1 (5 bases). This CDR3 region has 16 residues. Germline CDR1 and CDR2: SGDLS and YYNGEE. V shed 0 bases and J shed 4 bases, with 14 bases lying between them. CDR3 region: CASSVAEAGRYNEQFF. The DNA of the CDR3 is TGTGCCAGCAGCGTAGCTGAGGCAGGGCGTTACAATGAGCAGTTCTTC.

Regarding this clone: A read error may account for a junction end that differs from germline. The chain employs TRBV6-4 and TRBJ1-5, with 7 bases aligning to TRBD1. This CDR3 region has 13 residues. Germline assignment: CDR1 MRHNA and CDR2 SNTAGT. CDR3 sequence reads: CASSVDRDQSQHF. The CDR3 DNA reads TGTGCCAGCAGCGTCGACAGGGATCAGTCCCAGCATTTT.

The chain combines TRBV12-3 or TRBV12-4 with TRBJ2-7; D remains ambiguous. The CDR3 totals 11 residues. V was cut by 3 bases and J by 6 bases, with 6 bases left in between. CDR3: CASSFTGEQYF. Written as DNA, the CDR3 is TGTGCCAGCAGTTTTACGGGCGAGCAGTACTTC.

The gene calls are TRBV3-1 (or the pseudogene TRBV3-2) and TRBJ1-2; D is undetermined. The CDR3 runs to 14 residues. Germline-derived CDR1 and CDR2 are LGHDT and YNNKEL (reference sequence). V lost 0 bases and J 0 bases, leaving 5 bases between the germline ends. The CDR3 DNA sequence: TGTGCCAGCAGCCAAGACCAGTCTAACTATGGCTACACCTTC. Its protein is CASSQDQSNYGYTF.